This T cell receptor beta chain was found in a study of T cell changes during pregnancy in multiple sclerosis. Clones were sequenced by immunoSEQ multiplex PCR, and TCRdb holds only the in-frame ones, with some missing. The data contain 130,000 or so clones, 96% of them seen just once; the ten biggest clones take up 0.44%. The CDR3 runs 14 residues. CDR1 MNHNY and CDR2 SVGAGI come from the germline V gene (reference sequence). V lost 6 bases to trimming and J lost 15 bases; unmatched junction nucleotides: 16. This chain links TRBV6-6 with TRBJ2-1; the match to TRBD1 covers 8 bases. The TCR was taken from a female donor with multiple sclerosis, enrolled in a pregnancy study. The sample here was peripheral blood, taken after pregnancy. The CDR3 is CASRTGTGSLTSFF. The CDR3 DNA reads as TGTGCCAGCAGGACCGGGACAGGAAGCCTAACATCGTTCTTC.